This is a list of T cell receptor beta chains from one sample in a study of Graves' ophthalmopathy and Graves' hyperthyroidism. TCRdb used MiXCR to reprocess the multiplex PCR reads, holding one entry per CDR3 protein. The sample has approximately 640,000 distinct CDR3 sequences, under 50% seen once. The sequenced sample was peripheral blood. These receptors came from an adult man with Graves' ophthalmopathy. Each CDR3 is given with its conserved first and last residue. Each record gives: D gene, clone size, J gene, V gene, CDR3 protein, CDR3 DNA. A D gene is named only where the DNA matches it firmly. Expanded clones get a size class; other rows say once, few or many, or leave the size out.

D: .
size: many
J: TRBJ1-1
V: TRBV2
CDR3: CASSETVEGRNTEAFF
DNA: TGTGCCAGCAGTGAAACTGTAGAGGGGCGCAACACTGAAGCTTTCTTT

D: .
size: .
J: TRBJ1-6
V: TRBV10-3
CDR3: CAISESGTNSYNSPLHF
DNA: TGTGCCATCAGTGAGTCGGGGACGAACTCCTACAATTCACCCCTCCACTTT

D: .
size: few
J: TRBJ2-3
V: TRBV2
CDR3: CASTQYTQYF
DNA: TGTGCCAGTACCCAATATACGCAGTATTTT

D: .
size: many
J: TRBJ2-3
V: TRBV10-3
CDR3: CAITREADTQYF
DNA: TGTGCCATTACTAGAGAAGCAGATACGCAGTATTTT

D: .
size: once
J: TRBJ1-6
V: TRBV5-6
CDR3: CASSLFSGGDSPLHF
DNA: TGTGCCAGCAGCTTGTTCAGCGGGGGCGATTCACCCCTCCACTTT

D: TRBD1
size: once
J: TRBJ1-2
V: TRBV25-1
CDR3: CASVPEGQHIYTF
DNA: TGTGCCAGCGTCCCGGAGGGACAGCACATCTACACCTTC

D: TRBD1
size: many
J: TRBJ2-6
V: TRBV6-2/TRBV6-3
CDR3: CASRGREIQGAFGANVLTF
DNA: TGTGCCAGCAGGGGACGAGAGATACAGGGGGCCTTTGGGGCCAACGTCCTGACTTTC

D: TRBD1
size: .
J: TRBJ1-3
V: TRBV29-1
CDR3: CSVEGTGGNTMYF
DNA: TGCAGCGTTGAGGGGACAGGGGGAAACACCATGTATTTT

D: TRBD1
size: many
J: TRBJ2-5
V: TRBV4-1
CDR3: CASSQDPAGGAETQYF
DNA: TGCGCCAGCAGCCAAGATCCGGCAGGGGGTGCGGAGACCCAGTACTTC

D: .
size: few
J: TRBJ1-5
V: TRBV6-6
CDR3: CASSYRQYSNQPQHF
DNA: TGTGCCAGCAGTTACAGGCAGTATAGCAATCAGCCCCAGCATTTT

D: TRBD1
size: .
J: TRBJ2-7
V: TRBV5-8
CDR3: CASSSRQGNHEQYF
DNA: TGTGCCAGCAGCTCAAGACAGGGTAATCACGAGCAGTACTTC

D: .
size: .
J: TRBJ1-4
V: TRBV10-3
CDR3: CAISDGGAANEKLFF
DNA: TGTGCCATCAGTGATGGGGGAGCCGCTAATGAAAAACTGTTTTTT

D: .
size: many
J: TRBJ1-2
V: TRBV24-1
CDR3: CATSDGRGYTF
DNA: TGTGCCACCAGTGATGGCCGTGGCTACACCTTC

D: TRBD1
size: many
J: TRBJ1-5
V: TRBV7-2
CDR3: CASSRGPGGNNQPQHF
DNA: TGTGCCAGCAGCCGCGGTCCAGGGGGAAACAATCAGCCCCAGCATTTT

D: .
size: .
J: TRBJ2-7
V: TRBV7-9
CDR3: CASSTGGPFEQYF
DNA: TGTGCCAGCTCCACCGGGGGGCCCTTCGAGCAGTACTTC

D: .
size: .
J: TRBJ1-5
V: TRBV18
CDR3: CASSPTGGPNQPQHF
DNA: TGTGCCAGCTCACCAACCGGGGGGCCCAATCAGCCCCAGCATTTT

D: TRBD2
size: many
J: TRBJ2-5
V: TRBV20-1
CDR3: CSASGRAVLEETQYF
DNA: TGCAGTGCTAGCGGGAGGGCGGTGTTGGAAGAGACCCAGTACTTC

D: TRBD1
size: few
J: TRBJ2-7
V: TRBV5-1
CDR3: CASSSLGGGGQGYYEQYF
DNA: TGCGCCAGCAGCTCCTTGGGCGGAGGCGGACAGGGTTACTACGAGCAGTACTTC

D: .
size: few
J: TRBJ2-2
V: TRBV7-2
CDR3: CASSLATGGGGIWGGELFF
DNA: TGTGCCAGCAGCTTAGCGACAGGCGGAGGCGGTATCTGGGGCGGGGAGCTGTTTTTT

D: .
size: .
J: TRBJ1-2
V: TRBV11-1
CDR3: CASNDLRDINYGYTF
DNA: TGTGCCAGCAACGACCTAAGAGACATAAACTATGGCTACACCTTC

D: .
size: few
J: TRBJ1-6
V: TRBV7-3
CDR3: CASSLTAAGDSPLHF
DNA: TGTGCCAGCAGCTTAACGGCCGCAGGGGATTCACCCCTCCACTTT

D: TRBD2
size: .
J: TRBJ2-7
V: TRBV7-6
CDR3: CASSLVVGRAVYEQYF
DNA: TGTGCCAGCAGCTTAGTGGTCGGGAGGGCCGTCTACGAGCAGTACTTC

D: .
size: .
J: TRBJ1-1
V: TRBV11-1
CDR3: CASSLGANTEAFYRF
DNA: TGTGCCAGCAGCCTCGGGGCGAACACTGAAGCTTTCTACCGATTT

D: .
size: many
J: TRBJ2-5
V: TRBV7-3
CDR3: CASSPLGGETQYF
DNA: TGTGCCAGCAGCCCGCTTGGAGGGGAGACCCAGTACTTC

D: .
size: many
J: TRBJ2-5
V: TRBV29-1
CDR3: CSVGGDEQETQYF
DNA: TGCAGCGTTGGAGGGGATGAGCAAGAGACCCAGTACTTC

D: .
size: few
J: TRBJ1-6
V: TRBV14
CDR3: CASSQGSLGEDSPLHF
DNA: TGTGCCAGCAGCCAAGGCTCCCTTGGGGAAGACTCACCCCTCCACTTT

D: .
size: .
J: TRBJ1-5
V: TRBV27
CDR3: CASRDFGVIGPQHF
DNA: TGTGCCAGCAGGGACTTTGGTGTAATTGGGCCCCAGCATTTT

D: .
size: .
J: TRBJ1-4
V: TRBV6-5
CDR3: CASSQGVGEKLFF
DNA: TGTGCCAGCAGTCAAGGGGTCGGGGAAAAACTGTTTTTT

D: .
size: once
J: TRBJ1-2
V: TRBV25-1
CDR3: CASSEPSGRPTNYGYTF
DNA: TGTGCCAGCAGTGAACCATCGGGCAGACCTACTAACTATGGCTACACCTTC

D: TRBD1
size: many
J: TRBJ2-2
V: TRBV12-3/TRBV12-4
CDR3: CASSRTGNTGELFF
DNA: TGTGCCAGCAGCAGGACAGGGAACACCGGGGAGCTGTTTTTT

D: .
size: .
J: TRBJ2-5
V: TRBV2
CDR3: CASSHNRPPGQQETQYF
DNA: TGTGCCAGCTCCCACAACCGGCCCCCAGGACAGCAAGAGACCCAGTACTTC

D: .
size: .
J: TRBJ2-7
V: TRBV29-1
CDR3: CSVEVLSRRASYGQYF
DNA: TGCAGCGTTGAAGTCCTATCTCGCAGGGCTTCCTACGGGCAGTACTTC

D: .
size: few
J: TRBJ1-6
V: TRBV15
CDR3: CATSSRDNSPLHF
DNA: TGTGCCACCAGCAGTAGGGATAATTCACCCCTCCACTTT

D: .
size: many
J: TRBJ1-3
V: TRBV24-1
CDR3: CATSDSHPGPLNGNTIYF
DNA: TGTGCCACCAGTGATTCCCATCCGGGACCTCTAAACGGAAACACCATATATTTT

D: .
size: .
J: TRBJ2-3
V: TRBV7-2
CDR3: CASSPYEASTDTQYF
DNA: TGTGCCAGCAGCCCATATGAGGCTAGCACAGATACGCAGTATTTT

D: .
size: many
J: TRBJ2-5
V: TRBV7-9
CDR3: CASSQRTSETQYF
DNA: TGTGCCAGCAGCCAAAGGACATCCGAGACCCAGTACTTC

D: .
size: .
J: TRBJ1-5
V: TRBV2
CDR3: CASSRDGSPQHF
DNA: TGTGCCAGCAGCCGGGACGGAAGTCCCCAGCATTTT

D: .
size: .
J: TRBJ1-2
V: TRBV12-3/TRBV12-4
CDR3: CASSYGRWTYYGYTF
DNA: TGTGCCAGCAGTTACGGCAGGTGGACCTACTATGGCTACACCTTC

D: .
size: .
J: TRBJ1-6
V: TRBV7-4
CDR3: CASSPLGLAGGSPLHF
DNA: TGTGCCAGCAGCCCCCTCGGACTAGCGGGGGGTTCACCCCTCCACTTT

D: TRBD1
size: few
J: TRBJ2-2
V: TRBV11-2
CDR3: CASSWRTGAAGELFF
DNA: TGTGCCAGCAGCTGGCGGACAGGGGCGGCCGGGGAGCTGTTTTTT

D: .
size: .
J: TRBJ2-7
V: TRBV7-2
CDR3: CASSWTGDLRAYEQYF
DNA: TGTGCCAGCAGCTGGACGGGAGACCTAAGGGCCTACGAGCAGTACTTC

D: .
size: many
J: TRBJ1-2
V: TRBV7-2
CDR3: CASSLDRAGKGYTF
DNA: TGTGCCAGCAGCTTAGATCGCGCAGGGAAGGGCTACACCTTC

D: .
size: few
J: TRBJ1-1
V: TRBV19
CDR3: CASSMWDHTEAFF
DNA: TGTGCCAGTAGTATGTGGGACCACACTGAAGCTTTCTTT

D: .
size: .
J: TRBJ2-5
V: TRBV11-2
CDR3: CASSLGDILQETQYF
DNA: TGTGCCAGCAGCTTAGGTGACATCCTACAAGAGACCCAGTACTTC

D: .
size: many
J: TRBJ2-7
V: TRBV10-3
CDR3: CAISESQSSYEQYF
DNA: TGTGCCATCAGTGAGTCACAAAGCTCCTACGAGCAGTACTTC

D: TRBD2
size: .
J: TRBJ2-3
V: TRBV2
CDR3: CASSISGGAEDTQYF
DNA: TGTGCCAGCAGTATTAGCGGGGGGGCCGAAGATACGCAGTATTTT

D: TRBD1
size: .
J: TRBJ2-5
V: TRBV4-1
CDR3: CASSQTGTGGRPQETQYF
DNA: TGCGCCAGCAGCCAAACCGGGACAGGCGGAAGGCCCCAAGAGACCCAGTACTTC

D: .
size: many
J: TRBJ1-2
V: TRBV20-1
CDR3: CSAIDTAYGYTF
DNA: TGCAGTGCCATCGACACCGCCTATGGCTACACCTTC

D: .
size: many
J: TRBJ1-1
V: TRBV29-1
CDR3: CSVEIGKAFF
DNA: TGCAGCGTTGAGATAGGTAAAGCTTTCTTT

D: .
size: .
J: TRBJ2-2
V: TRBV5-6
CDR3: CASSLFSEGPANTGELFF
DNA: TGTGCCAGCAGCTTGTTCAGCGAGGGGCCGGCGAACACCGGGGAGCTGTTTTTT

D: TRBD1
size: many
J: TRBJ1-2
V: TRBV2
CDR3: CASSVGQGDNGYTF
DNA: TGTGCCAGCAGTGTAGGACAGGGAGATAATGGCTACACCTTC

D: TRBD1
size: .
J: TRBJ2-7
V: TRBV19
CDR3: CATRTGADGEQYF
DNA: TGTGCCACTCGGACAGGGGCAGATGGCGAGCAGTACTTC

D: TRBD2
size: many
J: TRBJ2-5
V: TRBV13
CDR3: CASSFRGGTETQYF
DNA: TGTGCCAGCAGCTTCCGGGGGGGGACTGAGACCCAGTACTTC

D: .
size: .
J: TRBJ2-3
V: TRBV10-3
CDR3: CAISDVPDTQYF
DNA: TGTGCCATCAGTGATGTCCCAGATACGCAGTATTTT